The 20 T cell receptor beta chains in this list originate from one sample, sequenced in a study of blood T cell repertoires in COVID-19. TCRdb keeps only in-frame clones here, not all; method: immunoSEQ multiplex PCR. Of about 200,000 clones listed, 90% to 95% are singletons. Sequencing used peripheral blood. These TCRs come from a man in his 60s with COVID-19, enrolled during active disease.

This clone was found once. Written as DNA, the CDR3 is TGTGCCAGCAGTCGCGGGGGGGCCGCAGATACGCAGTATTTT. It specifies CASSRGGAADTQYF. The chain employs TRBV7-3 and TRBJ2-3, with 9 bases lining up with TRBD2. This CDR3 is built from 14 residues. Germline V gene lookup returns CDR1 SGHTA and CDR2 FQGTGA. Trimming removed 6 bases from V and 4 bases from J; junction bases left unmatched: 5.

Only a few counts were recorded for this clone. The V gene is TRBV30, the J gene TRBJ1-4, with TRBD1 as a possible D gene (6 bases). Germline loops: CDR1 GTSNPN, CDR2 SVGIG (reference sequence). This CDR3 has 13 amino acids. Trimming left V 5 bases short and J 2 bases short, with 9 bases between. Here the CDR3 reads CAWGRGTNEKLFF. The CDR3 DNA follows: TGTGCCTGGGGAAGGGGGACTAATGAAAAACTGTTTTTT.

This rearrangement joins TRBV18 to TRBJ2-7; 9 bases map to TRBD2. Germline trimming cut 6 bases from V and 5 bases from J; bases unmatched to any gene: 8. The CDR3 runs 14 residues. Germline V gene lookup returns CDR1 KGHSH and CDR2 LQKENI. CDR3 nucleotides: TGTGCCAGCTCGGAGGCGGGAGGGCCAGACGAGCAGTACTTC. Encoded protein: CASSEAGGPDEQYF. The full variable domain, with the rest looked up from reference TRBV18 and TRBJ2-7, is NAGVMQNPRHLVRRRGQEARLRCSPMKGHSHVYWYRQLPEEGLKFMVYLQKENIIDESGMPKERFSAEFPKEGPSILRIQQVVRGDSAAYFCASSEAGGPDEQYFGPGTRLTVT.

The V call is TRBV7-9, the J call TRBJ1-5, with TRBD1 identical over 8 bases. V was clipped by 3 bases and J by 5 bases; unmatched bases: 9. CDR1 is SEHNR, CDR2 FQNEAQ, per germline (reference sequence). The CDR3 runs 16 residues. The CDR3 here is CASSFEVAGGDQPQHF. Here the CDR3 DNA reads TGTGCCAGCAGCTTCGAGGTGGCAGGGGGCGATCAGCCCCAGCATTTT.

The chain couples TRBV2 to TRBJ1-1, with 10 bases matching TRBD1. Germline loops: CDR1 SNHLY, CDR2 FYNNEI. J was trimmed by 4 bases and V by 8 bases; bases with no gene match: 7. The CDR3 extends over 14 amino acids. CDR3 in amino acids: CASEEDRGLTEAFF. CDR3 DNA: TGTGCCAGCGAAGAAGACAGGGGGCTCACTGAAGCTTTCTTT.

The V and J genes are TRBV5-4 and TRBJ2-3; D is perhaps TRBD1 (5 bases). From germline, CDR1 is SGHNT and CDR2 YYREEE (reference sequence). V was trimmed by 3 bases and J by 2 bases, leaving 22 bases between them. The CDR3 extends over 18 amino acids. CDR3 amino acids: CASSWGAGWQSDTDTQYF. The CDR3 region has the DNA TGTGCCAGCAGCTGGGGCGCTGGGTGGCAATCGGACACAGATACGCAGTATTTT.

The gene calls are TRBV28 and TRBJ2-4; weak D call: TRBD1 (5 bases). In germline, CDR1 is MDHEN, CDR2 SYDVKM. The V end was cut by 3 bases, the J end by 0 bases, with 9 bases between. This CDR3 region has 15 residues. CDR3 in DNA: TGTGCCAGCAGTTTCAGGGATGGAGCCAAAAACATTCAGTACTTC. It translates to CASSFRDGAKNIQYF.

This clone was observed a single time. The chain has TRBV15 and TRBJ2-4; tentative D call: TRBD1 (6 bases). Germline assignment: CDR1 LNHNV and CDR2 YYDKDF (reference sequence). CDR3 length: 19 amino acids. With 4 bases removed from V and 0 bases from J, the gap between germline ends came to 22 bases. CDR3 sequence: CATSINSPGHQLAKNIQYF. Written as DNA, the CDR3 is TGTGCCACCAGCATAAACTCCCCGGGACATCAACTAGCCAAAAACATTCAGTACTTC.

The chain couples TRBV5-5 to TRBJ2-5; TRBD1 might be the D (7 bases). Germline V gene data show CDR1 as SGHKS and CDR2 as YYEKEE (reference sequence). The CDR3 has 15 residues. Trimming stripped 0 bases from V and 1 base from J, with 10 bases between. CDR3 sequence: CASSLVRGVQETQYF. The CDR3, as DNA: TGTGCCAGCAGCTTGGTCAGGGGGGTCCAAGAGACCCAGTACTTC.

V gene TRBV7-9 combines with J gene TRBJ2-7; 10 nucleotides line up with TRBD2. V was clipped by 4 bases and J by 3 bases; unmatched bases: 6. Looked up from germline, CDR1 is SEHNR and CDR2 is FQNEAQ (reference sequence). CDR3 size: 15 residues. The CDR3 coding sequence is TGTGCCAGCAGCTCAGACCTAGCGGGAGTCTACGAGCAGTACTTC. Translation: CASSSDLAGVYEQYF.

The rearrangement joins TRBV4-2 to TRBJ2-1; maybe TRBD2 (6 bases). This CDR3 spans 20 amino acids. V lost 1 base and J lost 0, with 22 bases in between. Germline V gene lookup returns CDR1 LGHNA and CDR2 YNFKEQ. CDR3 loop: CASSQARLGERSDSYNEQFF. In nucleotides, the CDR3 is TGTGCCAGCAGCCAAGCTCGACTAGGGGAGCGGAGTGACTCCTACAATGAGCAGTTCTTC.

The chain links TRBV28 to TRBJ1-1; D might be TRBD1 (6 bases). CDR1 MDHEN and CDR2 SYDVKM come from the germline V gene. The CDR3 loop spans 14 amino acids. The V gene lost 10 bases and the J gene lost 3 bases, with 18 bases spanning the gap. CDR3 sequence (DNA): TGTGCCATCAAAGGCCGGGGGGCTTACACTGAAGCTTTCTTT. Its translation: CAIKGRGAYTEAFF. Full variable domain (remainder filled in from reference TRBV28 and TRBJ1-1): DVKVTQSSRYLVKRTGEKVFLECVQDMDHENMFWYRQDPGLGLRLIYFSYDVKMKEKGDIPEGYSVSREKKERFSLILESASTNQTSMYLCAIKGRGAYTEAFFGQGTRLTVV.

The rearrangement links TRBV4-3 to TRBJ2-2; the match to TRBD2 covers 7 bases. Germline V gene sequence: CDR1 LGHNA, CDR2 YSLEER. This CDR3 comprises 13 residues. V shed 3 bases, J shed 8 bases, and the junction held 3 bases outside the gene matches. The CDR3 spells CASSHPGRGELFF. DNA of the CDR3: TGCGCCAGCAGCCACCCCGGGAGGGGGGAGCTGTTTTTT.

This chain connects TRBV5-1 to TRBJ2-2; 9 bases are shared with TRBD1. J was trimmed by 1 base and V by 4 bases; bases with no gene match: 11. Germline V gives CDR1 SGHRS, CDR2 YFSETQ. CDR3 length: 18 amino acids. The CDR3 DNA reads TGCGCCAGCAGCCGGGGACAGGGAGAAGGAGGGAACACCGGGGAGCTGTTTTTT. Amino acid sequence: CASSRGQGEGGNTGELFF. Full variable domain (rest looked up from reference TRBV5-1 and TRBJ2-2): KAGVTQTPRYLIKTRGQQVTLSCSPISGHRSVSWYQQTPGQGLQFLFEYFSETQRNKGNFPGRFSGRQFSNSRSEMNVSTLELGDSALYLCASSRGQGEGGNTGELFFGEGSRLTVL.

The chain carries TRBV5-1 and TRBJ1-1; no clear D gene. Germline CDR1 is SGHRS and CDR2 is YFSETQ. This CDR3 spans 15 amino acids. V lost 0 bases and J 0 bases, leaving 9 bases between the germline ends. CDR3 in DNA: TGCGCCAGCAGCTTGGTTGCGGGGATGAACACTGAAGCTTTCTTT. Residues: CASSLVAGMNTEAFF.

V usage is TRBV7-9 and J usage is TRBJ2-3; 9 positions agree with TRBD2. CDR3 length: 18 amino acids. The V gene's germline CDR1 is SEHNR and CDR2 FQNEAQ (reference sequence). After removal of 6 bases from V and 2 bases from J, the junction contained 15 bases not matched to a gene. CDR3 nucleotides: TGTGCCAGCAGTCCTAGGGGACTTAGCGGGGGTCTCACAGATACGCAGTATTTT. Translation: CASSPRGLSGGLTDTQYF.

CDR3 sequence (DNA): TGTGCCATCAGAGACCTGGACAGGGACCACACTGAAGCTTTCTTT. Translated, it gives CAIRDLDRDHTEAFF. This chain uses TRBV10-3 with TRBJ1-1; 8 bases match TRBD1. Germline CDR1 is ENHRY and CDR2 is SYGVKD. The CDR3 runs 15 residues. After removal of 6 bases from V and 3 bases from J, the junction contained 9 bases not matched to a gene.

The rearrangement links TRBV3-1 (or the pseudogene TRBV3-2) to TRBJ2-1; 8 positions agree with TRBD2. CDR3 length: 14 amino acids. J gave up 8 bases and V 5 bases, and 8 bases lay outside the gene matches. The V gene's germline CDR1 is LGHDT and CDR2 YNNKEL (reference sequence). CDR3 nucleotides: TGTGCCAGCAGCGTTGGCACTAGCGGTTATGAGCAGTTCTTC. This gives the protein CASSVGTSGYEQFF.

The V call is TRBV2, the J call TRBJ2-7, with D perhaps TRBD1 (6 bases). Looked up from germline, CDR1 is SNHLY and CDR2 is FYNNEI. CDR3 size: 12 residues. V was trimmed by 9 bases and J by 0 bases, leaving 9 bases between them. Here the CDR3 reads CASGQSSYEQYF. The DNA for the CDR3 is TGTGCCAGTGGACAGAGCTCCTACGAGCAGTACTTC.

This chain links TRBV4-2 with TRBJ2-5; 14 nucleotides match TRBD2. V lost 0 bases to trimming and J lost 5 bases; unmatched junction nucleotides: 11. The CDR3 is 19 residues long. Germline V gene lookup returns CDR1 LGHNA and CDR2 YNFKEQ. The CDR3 here is CASSQEIGTSGSGSETQYF. The DNA for the CDR3 is TGTGCCAGCAGCCAAGAAATTGGGACTAGCGGGAGTGGGTCTGAGACCCAGTACTTC.